This is a list of T cell receptor beta chains from one sample in a study of cytomegalovirus exposure and HLA in healthy donors. The data were produced by immunoSEQ multiplex PCR, yet TCRdb's version contains in-frame clones alone and is incomplete. The sample carries 65,000 to 85,000 clones, roughly 95% recorded once. Sequencing used PBMCs. The receptors stem from a young woman in good health and CMV-seronegative. The CDR3 runs from the conserved cysteine through the conserved F or W. A D gene is named only where the DNA matches it firmly. Clone size is not always given. Where it is, it says once, few, many or a class for expanded clones.

size	J	V	D	length	DNA	CDR3
NA	TRBJ2-1	TRBV2	TRBD1	15	TGTGCCAGCAGTCCCTGGGGGACAGTATACAATGAGCAGTTCTTC	CASSPWGTVYNEQFF
NA	TRBJ2-1	TRBV6-5	TRBD1	14	TGTGCCAGCAGTTCCTTGACAGGGGGATCTGAGCAGTTCTTC	CASSSLTGGSEQFF
NA	TRBJ2-3	TRBV27	TRBD2	16	TGTGCCAGCAGTTTATTGGAGCTAGCGGGGATCGATACGCAGTATTTT	CASSLLELAGIDTQYF
NA	TRBJ1-2	TRBV5-4	TRBD1	14	TGTGCCAGCAGCCCGTCGGGACAGGAATATGGCTACACCTTC	CASSPSGQEYGYTF
NA	TRBJ2-1	TRBV4-3	TRBD2	15	TGCGCCAGCAGCCTTGGACTAGCGGGAGCCCGTGAGCAGTTCTTC	CASSLGLAGAREQFF
NA	TRBJ2-1	TRBV10-3	NA	14	TGTGCCATCAGTGAAACCGACACGTACAATGAGCAGTTCTTC	CAISETDTYNEQFF
once	TRBJ1-5	TRBV4-1	TRBD1	16	TGCGCCAGCAGCCAAGATCGGGACAGTGGCAATCAGCCCCAGCATTTT	CASSQDRDSGNQPQHF
few	TRBJ2-3	TRBV5-6	TRBD2	14	TGTGCCAGCAGCTCTACTAGCGTCGTAGATACGCAGTATTTT	CASSSTSVVDTQYF
NA	TRBJ1-4	TRBV4-1	NA	13	TGCGCCAGCAGCCAACTCCAGGGTGAAAAACTGTTTTTT	CASSQLQGEKLFF
NA	TRBJ2-7	TRBV5-5	TRBD1	15	TGTGCCAGCAGCTTGTGGACAGGGGCCCAATTAGAGCAGTACTTC	CASSLWTGAQLEQYF
NA	TRBJ2-3	TRBV19	TRBD2	15	TGTGCCAGTAGTACTGCGGGGGGGCCCACAGATACGCAGTATTTT	CASSTAGGPTDTQYF
NA	TRBJ2-1	TRBV19	TRBD2	14	TGTGCCAGTAGTATAAGCGGGGGGGACAATGAGCAGTTCTTC	CASSISGGDNEQFF
NA	TRBJ2-7	TRBV5-5	TRBD1	13	TGTGCCAGCAGCTCCGACAGGGCGAGCGAGCAGTACTTC	CASSSDRASEQYF
NA	TRBJ2-5	TRBV5-8	TRBD2	14	TGTGCCAGCAGCTTGGTCGGGGGGGGAACGACCCAGTACTTC	CASSLVGGGTTQYF
NA	TRBJ2-7	TRBV19	TRBD1	15	TGTGCCAGTAGCCCACGACAGGGGGTTTCCTACGAGCAGTACTTC	CASSPRQGVSYEQYF
NA	TRBJ1-3	TRBV7-2	NA	15	TGTGCCAGCAGCTTGCAGGGCACGACTGGAAACACCATATATTTT	CASSLQGTTGNTIYF
NA	TRBJ2-7	TRBV5-4	TRBD2	16	TGTGCCAGCAGCTTGGAACTAGCGGGGGCCTCCTACGAGCAGTACTTC	CASSLELAGASYEQYF
NA	TRBJ1-1	TRBV30	NA	11	TGTGCCTGGAGTAAGGGGCTTGAAGCTTTCTTT	CAWSKGLEAFF
NA	TRBJ2-2	TRBV11-1	NA	15	TGTGCCAGCAGCTCGGACAGACTAAACACCGGGGAGCTGTTTTTT	CASSSDRLNTGELFF
NA	TRBJ1-3	TRBV5-1	NA	14	TGCGCCAGCAGCCGGACTGACTCTGGAAACACCATATATTTT	CASSRTDSGNTIYF
NA	TRBJ1-1	TRBV11-2	TRBD1	17	TGTGCCAGCAGCTTAGTTATTGGCCGGAGGGGGCACACTGAAGCTTTCTTT	CASSLVIGRRGHTEAFF
NA	TRBJ2-7	TRBV6-5	TRBD1	14	TGTGCCAGCAGTTACGGGGGACAGGGCTACGAGCAGTACTTC	CASSYGGQGYEQYF
NA	TRBJ1-1	TRBV6-5	NA	15	TGTGCCAGCAGGCACTTCGCACGCGGGGTCGGGCATGCTTTCTTT	CASRHFARGVGHAFF
NA	TRBJ2-7	TRBV5-6	TRBD1	15	TGTGCCAGCAGCTTGGGACAGGGGGCTGGGTACGAGCAGTACTTC	CASSLGQGAGYEQYF
NA	TRBJ2-1	TRBV6-5	TRBD2	14	TGTGCCAGCAGTCCTAGCGGAGACTACAATGAGCAGTTCTTC	CASSPSGDYNEQFF
NA	TRBJ2-7	TRBV28	NA	16	TGTGCCAGCAGTCCTCCGATCGGGGGTACCGTCTACGAGCAGTACTTC	CASSPPIGGTVYEQYF
NA	TRBJ2-3	TRBV27	NA	17	TGTGCCAGCAGTTTAATCGGGGGTGCAACCCCGGGAGATACGCAGTATTTT	CASSLIGGATPGDTQYF
NA	TRBJ2-3	TRBV6-4	TRBD2	14	TGTGCCAGCAGTGGGACTAGCGGGGCAGATACGCAGTATTTT	CASSGTSGADTQYF
NA	TRBJ2-3	TRBV9	TRBD2	15	TGTGCCAGCAGCAGGGGACTAGCGGCCGGAGATACGCAGTATTTT	CASSRGLAAGDTQYF
NA	TRBJ2-5	TRBV28	TRBD2	14	TGTGCCAGCAGTTTGGGCGGGAGGGAAGAGACCCAGTACTTC	CASSLGGREETQYF
NA	TRBJ1-5	TRBV13	TRBD1	18	TGTGCCAGCAGCTTGAGGGGACAGGGAGGTAGGCTTAATCAGCCCCAGCATTTT	CASSLRGQGGRLNQPQHF
NA	TRBJ2-5	TRBV7-7	NA	15	TGTGCCAGCAGCTTAGCTCTTGGTAGCCGAGAGACCCAGTACTTC	CASSLALGSRETQYF
NA	TRBJ2-5	TRBV13	NA	13	TGTGCCAGCAGCTTACAGGGAAGGGGGACCCAGTACTTC	CASSLQGRGTQYF
NA	TRBJ2-1	TRBV29-1	NA	14	TGCAGCGTTGAGTTTCTCCCTGCCTACAATGAGCAGTTCTTC	CSVEFLPAYNEQFF
once	TRBJ1-1	TRBV9	TRBD1	15	TGTGCCAGCAGCGCCCTTGGGACAGGGGACACTGAAGCTTTCTTT	CASSALGTGDTEAFF
NA	TRBJ2-2	TRBV7-2	TRBD1	18	TGTGCCAGCAGCTTACAGTTGGGGCGGACAGGGGACACCGGGGAGCTGTTTTTT	CASSLQLGRTGDTGELFF
NA	TRBJ2-7	TRBV29-1	NA	14	TGCAGCGTTGGTTTTTCCCAGGGCCCTTACGAGCAGTACTTC	CSVGFSQGPYEQYF
NA	TRBJ2-3	TRBV6-4	TRBD1	14	TGTGCCAGCAGCGCAGAGGGGGCTCCAGATACGCAGTATTTT	CASSAEGAPDTQYF
NA	TRBJ1-1	TRBV28	NA	13	TGTGCCAGCAGTTTATCCGGGAACACTGAAGCTTTCTTT	CASSLSGNTEAFF
NA	TRBJ2-2	TRBV10-1	TRBD1	15	TGCGCCAGCAATCAAGGTCCACAGGGGTCCGGGGAGCTGTTTTTT	CASNQGPQGSGELFF
NA	TRBJ2-7	TRBV4-3	TRBD1	15	TGCGCCAGCAGCCAAGCCGGGACAGGGGGCTGGGAGCAGTACTTC	CASSQAGTGGWEQYF
NA	TRBJ1-1	TRBV19	NA	14	TGTGCCAGTAGTCTGGGAGAATCGAACACTGAAGCTTTCTTT	CASSLGESNTEAFF
NA	TRBJ2-3	TRBV27	TRBD1	15	TGTGCCAGCAGTTTTCGGACAGGGGTCACAGATACGCAGTATTTT	CASSFRTGVTDTQYF
NA	TRBJ1-1	TRBV5-6	NA	15	TGTGCCAGCAGCCGAACCGACAGAGACTCCGACGAAGCTTTCTTT	CASSRTDRDSDEAFF
NA	TRBJ2-7	TRBV2	TRBD1	15	TGTGCCAGCAGTGAAGGGACAGGGGGACCTTACGAGCAGTACTTC	CASSEGTGGPYEQYF
once	TRBJ2-7	TRBV5-1	TRBD1	16	TGCGCCAGCGTCCCGGGACAGGGGTGGTCCTCCTACGAGCAGTACTTC	CASVPGQGWSSYEQYF
NA	TRBJ1-5	TRBV25-1	TRBD1	14	TGTGCCAGCGGGCAGACAGGGACAAATCAGCCCCAGCATTTT	CASGQTGTNQPQHF
NA	TRBJ1-2	TRBV9	NA	16	TGTGCCAGCAGCGTAACCCCGAGGGTGGGATTTGTCGGCTACACCTTC	CASSVTPRVGFVGYTF
NA	TRBJ2-2	TRBV2	NA	13	TGTGCCAGCAGTGTGGAGCAGACCGGGGAGCTGTTTTTT	CASSVEQTGELFF
NA	TRBJ2-5	TRBV7-2	NA	16	TGTGCCAGCAGCTCCCGTGGCGGGACCGGGGTTGAGACCCAGTACTTC	CASSSRGGTGVETQYF
NA	TRBJ2-5	TRBV9	TRBD2	14	TGTGCCAGCAGCGTAGATAGCGGGGGGGAGACCCAGTACTTC	CASSVDSGGETQYF
NA	TRBJ2-3	TRBV28	NA	15	TGTGCCAGCAGTTTACCCCCCGGGAGCCCCGATACGCAGTATTTT	CASSLPPGSPDTQYF
NA	TRBJ2-2	TRBV5-6	NA	17	TGTGCCAGCAGCTTGGTAGCCGGGACTTTGAACACCGGGGAGCTGTTTTTT	CASSLVAGTLNTGELFF
NA	TRBJ1-1	TRBV19	NA	12	TGTGCCAGTAGTATGGGGCGGACTGAAGCTTTCTTT	CASSMGRTEAFF
NA	TRBJ2-1	TRBV5-1	NA	14	TGCGCCAGCAGCTTGGGGGGAGTGCGGGATGAGCAGTTCTTC	CASSLGGVRDEQFF
NA	TRBJ2-3	TRBV7-2	NA	14	TGTGCCAGCAGCTTAGCGGGCCCCACAGATACGCAGTATTTT	CASSLAGPTDTQYF